The rows below give T cell receptor beta chains drawn from one sample of a study of CD8 T cells in Susac syndrome. A single record per CDR3 protein comes from TCRdb applying MiXCR to the immunoSEQ multiplex PCR reads. Of under 250,000 distinct CDR3 sequences listed, about 94% are singletons. The sequenced sample consisted of CD4+ T cells from PBMCs. The receptors stem from a human donor with Susac syndrome. Each CDR3 is given with its conserved first and last residue. The D gene is left open where the match is weak. For some rows the clone size is stated as once, few or many, or as a class when expanded; others skip it.

cdr3_length clone_size d_call j_call v_call cdr3_aa cdr3_nt
19 - TRBD2 TRBJ2-2 TRBV3-1 CASSPLGVSGEPQTGELFF TGTGCCAGCAGCCCGCTGGGGGTTAGCGGGGAACCCCAGACCGGGGAGCTGTTTTTT
16 - TRBD2 TRBJ2-2 TRBV7-3 CASSFESAGGTGELFF TGTGCCAGCAGCTTCGAGTCCGCGGGGGGCACCGGGGAGCTGTTTTTT
13 - - TRBJ1-2 TRBV28 CASSSTGKWGYTF TGTGCCAGCAGTTCAACAGGGAAATGGGGCTACACCTTC
15 - - TRBJ2-7 TRBV24-1 CATSGGPIRSYEQYF TGTGCCACCAGTGGTGGACCGATTCGCTCCTACGAGCAGTACTTC
16 - TRBD1 TRBJ1-4 TRBV5-6 CASSSLLTGGGEKLFF TGTGCCAGCAGCTCCCTATTGACAGGGGGTGGTGAAAAACTGTTTTTT
16 - - TRBJ1-6 TRBV6-6 CASSYSIFGRDSPLHF TGTGCCAGCAGTTACTCGATATTCGGGAGGGACTCACCCCTCCACTTT
13 once - TRBJ1-4 TRBV19 CASSQGGGEKLFF TGTGCCAGTAGTCAAGGCGGAGGTGAAAAACTGTTTTTT
16 - TRBD1 TRBJ1-2 TRBV18 CASSQTRDSHNYGYTF TGTGCCAGCTCACAAACACGGGACAGCCACAACTATGGCTACACCTTC
14 - - TRBJ1-4 TRBV20-1 CSARDPYRAEKLFF TGCAGTGCTAGAGATCCTTATCGGGCTGAAAAACTGTTTTTT
15 - TRBD1 TRBJ1-1 TRBV7-9 CASSLGDRENTEAFF TGTGCCAGCAGCTTAGGGGACAGGGAGAACACTGAAGCTTTCTTT
13 - - TRBJ1-5 TRBV29-1 CSVDPGGNQPQHF TGCAGCGTTGATCCGGGTGGCAATCAGCCCCAGCATTTT
14 few - TRBJ2-3 TRBV7-3 CASSLGGPSDTQYF TGTGCCAGCAGCTTAGGAGGCCCCTCAGATACGCAGTATTTT
12 - - TRBJ2-5 TRBV20-1 CSARGPRETQYF TGCAGTGCTAGAGGGCCCCGGGAGACCCAGTACTTC
15 - - TRBJ1-1 TRBV12-3/TRBV12-4 CASSQPRQLNTEAFF TGTGCCAGCAGCCAACCCAGGCAGTTGAACACTGAAGCTTTCTTT
15 - TRBD2 TRBJ2-7 TRBV4-2 CASSQVSGANYEQYF TGTGCCAGCAGCCAAGTCAGCGGGGCGAATTACGAGCAGTACTTC
13 - - TRBJ2-1 TRBV4-2 CASSQAQEDEQFF TGTGCCAGCAGCCAAGCTCAGGAGGATGAGCAGTTCTTC
15 - - TRBJ2-1 TRBV12-5 CASGWGWAGIHEQFF TGTGCTAGTGGTTGGGGGTGGGCAGGGATACATGAGCAGTTCTTC
14 - - TRBJ1-5 TRBV5-4 CASSLVGADQPQHF TGTGCCAGCAGCTTGGTGGGGGCTGATCAGCCCCAGCATTTT
14 few - TRBJ2-7 TRBV7-8 CASSPHIQGSEQYF TGTGCCAGCAGCCCACACATTCAAGGGTCTGAGCAGTACTTC
14 once - TRBJ1-2 TRBV1 CTSSQGTAGYGYTF TGCACCAGCAGCCAAGGTACAGCCGGATATGGCTACACCTTC
13 - - TRBJ2-3 TRBV5-1 CASSLGTTDTQYF TGCGCCAGCAGCTTGGGGACAACAGATACGCAGTATTTT
14 - TRBD1 TRBJ1-6 TRBV20-1 CSARPGTDNSPLHF TGCAGTGCTCGCCCCGGGACAGATAATTCACCCCTCCACTTT
14 few - TRBJ1-1 TRBV7-8 CASSLRTMNTEAFF TGTGCCAGCAGCTTACGTACAATGAACACTGAAGCTTTCTTT
14 - - TRBJ2-2 TRBV9 CASSGLTNTGELFF TGTGCCAGCTCCGGCCTTACGAACACCGGGGAGCTGTTTTTT
14 few TRBD1 TRBJ2-1 TRBV12-3/TRBV12-4 CASTRTGGYNEQFF TGTGCCAGCACCCGGACAGGGGGCTACAATGAGCAGTTCTTC
14 - - TRBJ1-4 TRBV7-2 CASSSRTANEKLFF TGTGCCAGCAGCTCCCGGACGGCTAATGAAAAACTGTTTTTT
10 - - TRBJ2-7 TRBV20-1 CSASVSEQYF TGCAGTGCTAGTGTTTCCGAGCAGTACTTC
16 - - TRBJ2-7 TRBV7-9 CASSAKPGQSSYEQYF TGTGCCAGCAGCGCGAAGCCGGGACAAAGCTCCTACGAGCAGTACTTC
14 - - TRBJ1-5 TRBV19 CASTRRALNQPQHF TGTGCCAGTACGCGCCGGGCCCTTAATCAGCCCCAGCATTTT
13 once - TRBJ1-6 TRBV14 CASSQFMNSPLHF TGTGCCAGCAGCCAATTCATGAATTCACCCCTCCACTTT
13 - TRBD1 TRBJ1-4 TRBV5-4 CAGGTGNDEKLFF TGTGCCGGCGGGACAGGGAATGATGAAAAACTGTTTTTT
14 - - TRBJ2-7 TRBV9 CASSVSGVGYEQYF TGTGCCAGCAGCGTAAGTGGGGTTGGCTACGAGCAGTACTTC
14 - - TRBJ2-5 TRBV12-3/TRBV12-4 CASSILGRRETQYF TGTGCCAGCAGCATTTTAGGGCGTCGGGAGACCCAGTACTTC
19 - TRBD2 TRBJ2-3 TRBV5-1 CASSSGLAGGHQATDTQYF TGCGCCAGCAGCTCGGGACTAGCGGGGGGGCATCAGGCCACAGATACGCAGTATTTT
14 - - TRBJ1-2 TRBV12-3/TRBV12-4 CASTRPEGLLGYTF TGTGCCAGCACTCGTCCCGAGGGCCTCTTAGGCTACACCTTC
15 - TRBD1 TRBJ2-5 TRBV2 CASALGRDRGETQYF TGTGCCAGTGCCCTGGGACGGGACAGGGGTGAGACCCAGTACTTC
18 - - TRBJ2-1 TRBV4-3 CASSQDPGQTSSYNEQFF TGCGCCAGCAGCCAAGATCCGGGGCAGACGAGCTCCTACAATGAGCAGTTCTTC
16 - - TRBJ2-2 TRBV4-3 CASSPGAGQPTGELFF TGCGCCAGCAGCCCCGGCGCGGGACAGCCCACCGGGGAGCTGTTTTTT
14 - TRBD1 TRBJ1-2 TRBV28 CASTDRARDHGYTF TGTGCCAGCACCGACAGGGCCCGCGACCATGGCTACACCTTC
13 - - TRBJ2-7 TRBV19 CASSMVRDYEQYF TGTGCCAGTAGTATGGTCCGTGACTACGAGCAGTACTTC
17 - - TRBJ1-5 TRBV15 CATSSELQGVGSQPQHF TGTGCCACCAGCAGTGAGCTACAGGGAGTAGGGAGTCAGCCCCAGCATTTT
19 - TRBD2 TRBJ2-1 TRBV19 CASSPLLGLAGGYYNEQFF TGTGCCAGTAGTCCCCTACTCGGACTAGCGGGGGGATACTACAATGAGCAGTTCTTC
14 - - TRBJ2-7 TRBV7-8 CASSRVPTSYEQYF TGTGCCAGCAGTAGGGTCCCGACGTCCTACGAGCAGTACTTC
15 - - TRBJ2-3 TRBV7-2 CASSELGSMTDTQYF TGTGCCAGCAGCGAGTTGGGGTCCATGACAGATACGCAGTATTTT
15 once TRBD1 TRBJ2-1 TRBV19 CASSMRDRGLDEQFF TGTGCCAGTAGTATGAGGGACAGGGGGCTGGATGAGCAGTTCTTC
16 - TRBD1 TRBJ1-2 TRBV20-1 CSAAGQGRSSNYGYTF TGCAGTGCCGCTGGACAGGGCCGTAGCTCTAACTATGGCTACACCTTC
15 - - TRBJ2-3 TRBV4-3 CASSQDTGGPDTQYF TGCGCCAGCAGCCAAGATACAGGAGGTCCAGATACGCAGTATTTT
21 - - TRBJ1-5 TRBV20-1 CSARDLLRMVMSTGGNQPQHF TGCAGTGCTAGAGATCTCCTCCGTATGGTCATGTCTACGGGGGGCAATCAGCCCCAGCATTTT
13 - - TRBJ1-1 TRBV4-3 CASRSRTNTEAFF TGCGCCAGCAGAAGCAGGACGAACACTGAAGCTTTCTTT
12 - - TRBJ1-1 TRBV11-2 CASSLPYPEAFF TGTGCCAGCAGCTTACCCTACCCTGAAGCTTTCTTT
15 once - TRBJ1-5 TRBV27 CASSLDGLRNQPQHF TGTGCCAGCAGTTTAGACGGCCTTCGCAATCAGCCCCAGCATTTT
13 - TRBD2 TRBJ2-3 TRBV9 CASKSSGGPTQYF TGTGCCAGCAAAAGTAGCGGGGGGCCCACGCAGTATTTT
13 - TRBD1 TRBJ1-2 TRBV30 CAWSIQGADGYTF TGTGCCTGGAGTATACAGGGGGCGGATGGCTACACCTTC